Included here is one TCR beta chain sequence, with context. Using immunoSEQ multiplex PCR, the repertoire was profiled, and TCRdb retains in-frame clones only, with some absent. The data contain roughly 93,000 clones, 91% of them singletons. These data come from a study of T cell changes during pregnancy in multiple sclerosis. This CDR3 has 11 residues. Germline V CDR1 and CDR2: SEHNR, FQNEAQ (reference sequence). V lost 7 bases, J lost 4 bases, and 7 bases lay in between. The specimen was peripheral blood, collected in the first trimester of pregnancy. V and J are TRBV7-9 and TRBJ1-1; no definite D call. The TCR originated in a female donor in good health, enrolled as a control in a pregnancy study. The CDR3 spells CASTPSTEAFF. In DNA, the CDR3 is TGTGCCAGCACCCCGAGCACTGAAGCTTTCTTT.